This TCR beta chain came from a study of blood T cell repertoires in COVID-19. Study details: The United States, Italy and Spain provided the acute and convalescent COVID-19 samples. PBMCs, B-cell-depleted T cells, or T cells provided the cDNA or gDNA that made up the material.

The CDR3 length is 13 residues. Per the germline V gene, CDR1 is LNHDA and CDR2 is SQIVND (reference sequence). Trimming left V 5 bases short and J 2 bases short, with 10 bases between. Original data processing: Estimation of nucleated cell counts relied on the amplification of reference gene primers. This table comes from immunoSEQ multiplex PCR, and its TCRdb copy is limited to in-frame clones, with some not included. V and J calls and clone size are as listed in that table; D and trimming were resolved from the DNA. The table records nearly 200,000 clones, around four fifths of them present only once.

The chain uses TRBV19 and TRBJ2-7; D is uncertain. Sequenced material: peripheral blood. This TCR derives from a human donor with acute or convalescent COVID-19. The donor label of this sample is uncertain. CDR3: CASSFVRTYEQYF. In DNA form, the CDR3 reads TGTGCCAGTAGTTTTGTCAGAACCTACGAGCAGTACTTC.